Listed here are 4 T cell receptor beta chains from one sample, sequenced in a study of PD-1 blockade in classical Hodgkin lymphoma. Data came from immunoSEQ multiplex PCR; TCRdb stores just in-frame clones and leaves some out. The sample lists 60,000 or so clones, roughly 90% seen once, with roughly a tenth in the top ten. All the patients suffered relapse after autologous stem cell transplantation, and brentuximab vedotin exposure differed. Source: peripheral blood mononuclear cells (PBMCs), taken at baseline. Every receptor here comes from a human donor with classical Hodgkin lymphoma.

CDR3 nucleotides: TGCGCCAGCAGCCAGGGGACTAGAGAAGAGACCCAGTACTTC. This encodes CASSQGTREETQYF. This chain joins TRBV4-1 and TRBJ2-5; 8 bases match TRBD2. Germline trimming cut 3 bases from V and 3 bases from J; bases unmatched to any gene: 3. The CDR3 loop spans 14 amino acids. Germline CDR1 is MGHRA and CDR2 is YSYEKL.

The rearrangement uses TRBV7-9 and TRBJ2-1; a weak D match, TRBD2 (6 bases). Germline lookup yields CDR1 SEHNR and CDR2 FQNEAQ (reference sequence). This CDR3 has 15 residues. The V gene lost 5 bases and the J gene lost 9 bases, with 20 bases spanning the gap. The CDR3 reads CASSPEGLLHREQFF. CDR3 nucleotide sequence: TGTGCCAGCAGCCCGGAGGGGCTATTACACCGTGAGCAGTTCTTC.

This chain joins TRBV6-1 and TRBJ2-7, with 10 positions matching TRBD2. Germline CDR1 reads MNHNS; CDR2 reads SASEGT. The CDR3 runs 14 residues. Trimming removed 5 bases from V and 2 bases from J; junction bases left unmatched: 3. In DNA, the CDR3 is TGTGCCAGCAGTCCTAGCGGGGGCCCCTACGAGCAGTACTTC. It codes for CASSPSGGPYEQYF.

This chain uses TRBV7-9 with TRBJ2-5; D is undetermined. In germline, CDR1 is SEHNR, CDR2 FQNEAQ (reference sequence). V gave up 1 base and J gave up 2 bases, with 17 bases separating them. There are 17 residues in the CDR3. This CDR3 reads CASSLVVFPKPQETQYF. CDR3 in DNA: TGTGCCAGCAGCTTAGTTGTGTTTCCAAAACCTCAAGAGACCCAGTACTTC.